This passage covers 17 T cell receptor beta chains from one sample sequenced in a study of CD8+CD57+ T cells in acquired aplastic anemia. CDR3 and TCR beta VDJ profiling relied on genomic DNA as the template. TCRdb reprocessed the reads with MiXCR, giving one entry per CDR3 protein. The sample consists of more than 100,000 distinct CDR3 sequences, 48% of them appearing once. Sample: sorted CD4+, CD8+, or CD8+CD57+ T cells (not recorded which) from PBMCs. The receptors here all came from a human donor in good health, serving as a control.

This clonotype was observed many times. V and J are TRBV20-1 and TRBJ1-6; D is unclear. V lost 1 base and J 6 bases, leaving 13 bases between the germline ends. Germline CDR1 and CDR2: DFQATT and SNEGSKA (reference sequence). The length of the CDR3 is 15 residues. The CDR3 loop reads CSARAEERSNSPLHF. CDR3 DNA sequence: TGCAGTGCTAGAGCGGAGGAAAGGAGTAATTCACCCCTCCACTTT.

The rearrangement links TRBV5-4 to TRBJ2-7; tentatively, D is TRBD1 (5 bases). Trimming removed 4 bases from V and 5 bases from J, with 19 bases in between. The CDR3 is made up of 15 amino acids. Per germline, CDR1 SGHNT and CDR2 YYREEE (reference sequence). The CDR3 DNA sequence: TGTGCCAGCAGCCCCCCAAACAGGAGTCCCAACGAGCAGTACTTC. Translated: CASSPPNRSPNEQYF.

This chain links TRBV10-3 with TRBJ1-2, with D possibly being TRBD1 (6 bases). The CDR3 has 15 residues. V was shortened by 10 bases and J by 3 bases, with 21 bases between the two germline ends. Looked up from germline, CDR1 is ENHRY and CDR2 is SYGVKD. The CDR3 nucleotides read TGTGCCACCAGCCAGACAGGTTCTGCGGACTATGGCTACACCTTC. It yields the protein CATSQTGSADYGYTF.

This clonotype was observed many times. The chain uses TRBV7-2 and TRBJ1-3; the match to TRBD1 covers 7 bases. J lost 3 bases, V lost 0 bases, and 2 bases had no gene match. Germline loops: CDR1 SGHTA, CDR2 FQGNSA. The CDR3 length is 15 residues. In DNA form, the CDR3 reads TGTGCCAGCAGCTTAGCTGACAGGGATGGAAACACCATATATTTT. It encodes CASSLADRDGNTIYF.

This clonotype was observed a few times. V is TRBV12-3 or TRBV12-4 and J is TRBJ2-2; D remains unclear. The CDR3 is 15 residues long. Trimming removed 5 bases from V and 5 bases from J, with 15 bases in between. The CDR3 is CASSLLNGYTGELFF. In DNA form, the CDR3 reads TGTGCCAGCAGTCTACTAAATGGATATACCGGGGAGCTGTTTTTT.

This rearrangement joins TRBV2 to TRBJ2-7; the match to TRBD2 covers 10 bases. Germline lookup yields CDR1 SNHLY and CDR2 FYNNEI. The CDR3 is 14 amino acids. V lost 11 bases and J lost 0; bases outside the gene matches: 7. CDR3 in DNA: TGTGCCTCGGATAGCGGGGGGATCTCCTACGAGCAGTACTTC. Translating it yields CASDSGGISYEQYF.

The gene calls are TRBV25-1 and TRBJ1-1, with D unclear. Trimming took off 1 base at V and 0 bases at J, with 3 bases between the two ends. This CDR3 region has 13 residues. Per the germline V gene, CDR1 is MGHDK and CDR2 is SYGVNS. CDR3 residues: CASSEFLNTEAFF. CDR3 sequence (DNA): TGTGCCAGCAGTGAATTCTTGAACACTGAAGCTTTCTTT.

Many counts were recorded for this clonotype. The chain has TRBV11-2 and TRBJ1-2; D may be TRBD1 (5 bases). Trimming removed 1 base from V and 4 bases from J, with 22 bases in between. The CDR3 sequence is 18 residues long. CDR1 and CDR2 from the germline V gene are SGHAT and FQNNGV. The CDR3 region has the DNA TGTGCCAGCAGCTTAGTAGTAGGGCCGGGGGATCGGGTCTATGGCTACACCTTC. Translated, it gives CASSLVVGPGDRVYGYTF.

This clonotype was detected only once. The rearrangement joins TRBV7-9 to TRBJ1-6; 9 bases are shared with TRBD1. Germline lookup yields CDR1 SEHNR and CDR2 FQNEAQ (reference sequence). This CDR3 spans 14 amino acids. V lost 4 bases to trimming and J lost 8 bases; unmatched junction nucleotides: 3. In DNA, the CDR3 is TGTGCCAGCAGCTCACAGGGGGCGGATTCACCCCTCCACTTT. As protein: CASSSQGADSPLHF.

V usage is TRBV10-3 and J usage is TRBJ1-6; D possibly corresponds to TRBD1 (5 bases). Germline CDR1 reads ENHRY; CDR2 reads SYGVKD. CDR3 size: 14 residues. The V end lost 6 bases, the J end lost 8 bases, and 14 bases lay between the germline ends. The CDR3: CAIRNRDAYSPLHF. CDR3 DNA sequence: TGTGCCATCAGGAACCGGGACGCCTATTCACCCCTCCACTTT.

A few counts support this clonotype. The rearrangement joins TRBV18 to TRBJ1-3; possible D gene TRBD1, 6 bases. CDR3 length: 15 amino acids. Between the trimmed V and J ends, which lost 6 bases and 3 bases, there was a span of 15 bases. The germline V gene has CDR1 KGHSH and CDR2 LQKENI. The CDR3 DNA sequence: TGTGCCAGCTCTCAACAGGGTACCGATGGAAACACCATATATTTT. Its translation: CASSQQGTDGNTIYF.

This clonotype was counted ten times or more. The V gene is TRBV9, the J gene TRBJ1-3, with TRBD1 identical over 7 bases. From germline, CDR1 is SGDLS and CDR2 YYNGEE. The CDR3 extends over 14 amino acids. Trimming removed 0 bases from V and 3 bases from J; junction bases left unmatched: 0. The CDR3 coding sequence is TGTGCCAGCAGCGTAGGACAGGGTGGAAACACCATATATTTT. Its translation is CASSVGQGGNTIYF.

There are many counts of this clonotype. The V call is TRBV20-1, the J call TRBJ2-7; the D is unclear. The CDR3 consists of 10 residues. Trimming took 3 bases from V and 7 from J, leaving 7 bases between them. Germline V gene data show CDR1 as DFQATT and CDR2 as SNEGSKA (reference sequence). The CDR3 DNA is TGCAGTGCTAGCATAGAGGAGCAGTACTTC. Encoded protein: CSASIEEQYF.

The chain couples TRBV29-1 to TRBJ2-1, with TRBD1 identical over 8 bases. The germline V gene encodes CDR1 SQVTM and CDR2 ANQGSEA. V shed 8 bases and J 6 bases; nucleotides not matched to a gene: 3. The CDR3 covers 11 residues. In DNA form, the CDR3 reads TGCAGCTTCGGGACAGGCAATGAGCAGTTCTTC. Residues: CSFGTGNEQFF.

The CDR3 is CSALTGSGANVLTF. Written as DNA, the CDR3 is TGCAGTGCTCTTACAGGGTCTGGGGCCAACGTCCTGACTTTC. The rearrangement links TRBV20-1 to TRBJ2-6, with a possible D match to TRBD1 (6 bases). The CDR3 is made up of 14 amino acids. From germline, CDR1 is DFQATT and CDR2 SNEGSKA (reference sequence). V was pared by 5 bases and J by 1 base, with 9 bases between.

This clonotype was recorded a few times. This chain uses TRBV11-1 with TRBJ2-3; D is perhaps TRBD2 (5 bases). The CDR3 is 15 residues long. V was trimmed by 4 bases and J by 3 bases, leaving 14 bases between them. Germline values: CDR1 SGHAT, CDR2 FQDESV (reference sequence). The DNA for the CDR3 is TGTGCCAGCAGCTCGGCGGGCTGGGGTACAGATACGCAGTATTTT. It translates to CASSSAGWGTDTQYF.

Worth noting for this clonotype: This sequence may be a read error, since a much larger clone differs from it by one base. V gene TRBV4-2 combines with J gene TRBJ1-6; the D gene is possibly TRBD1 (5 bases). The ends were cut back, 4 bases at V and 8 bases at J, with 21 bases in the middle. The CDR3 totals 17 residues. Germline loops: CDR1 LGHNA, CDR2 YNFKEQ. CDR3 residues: CASSRASQARNDSPLHF. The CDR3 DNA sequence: TGTGCCAGCAGCCGCGCGTCACAGGCTCGTAATGATTCACCCCTCCACTTT.